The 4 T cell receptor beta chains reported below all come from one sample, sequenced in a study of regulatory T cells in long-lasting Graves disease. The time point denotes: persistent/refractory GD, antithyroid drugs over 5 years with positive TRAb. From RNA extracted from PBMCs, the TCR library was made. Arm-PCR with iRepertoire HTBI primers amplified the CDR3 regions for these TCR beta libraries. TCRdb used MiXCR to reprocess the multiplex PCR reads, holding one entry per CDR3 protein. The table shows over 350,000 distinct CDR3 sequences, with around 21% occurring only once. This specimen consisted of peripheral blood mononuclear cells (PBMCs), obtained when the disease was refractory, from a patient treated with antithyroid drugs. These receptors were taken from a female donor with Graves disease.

CDR3 nucleotide sequence: TGCAGTGCTAGAGATCTAGTTGGAAACACTGAAGCTTTCTTT. Its translation: CSARDLVGNTEAFF. This chain links TRBV20-1 with TRBJ1-1; D is unresolved. CDR3 length equals 14 residues. Germline loops: CDR1 DFQATT, CDR2 SNEGSKA (reference sequence). Trimming took off 0 bases at V and 2 bases at J, with 10 bases between the two ends.

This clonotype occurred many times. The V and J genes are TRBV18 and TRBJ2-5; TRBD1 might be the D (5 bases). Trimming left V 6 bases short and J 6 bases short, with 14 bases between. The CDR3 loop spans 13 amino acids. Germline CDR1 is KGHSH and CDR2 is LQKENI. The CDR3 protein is CASSATVQKTQYF. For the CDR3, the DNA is TGTGCCAGCTCCGCGACAGTTCAGAAGACCCAGTACTTC.

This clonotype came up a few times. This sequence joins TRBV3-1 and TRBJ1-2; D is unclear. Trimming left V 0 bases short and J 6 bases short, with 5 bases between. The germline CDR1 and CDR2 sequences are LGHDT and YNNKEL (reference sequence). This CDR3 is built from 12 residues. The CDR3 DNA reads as TGTGCCAGCAGCCAAGATAATGATGGCTACACCTTC. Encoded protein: CASSQDNDGYTF.

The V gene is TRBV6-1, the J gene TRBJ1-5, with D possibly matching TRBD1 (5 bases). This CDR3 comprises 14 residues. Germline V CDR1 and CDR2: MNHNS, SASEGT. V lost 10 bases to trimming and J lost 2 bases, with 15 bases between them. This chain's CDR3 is CATAEGIGNQPQHF. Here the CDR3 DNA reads TGTGCCACCGCCGAGGGGATCGGCAATCAGCCCCAGCATTTT.